The 26 T cell receptor beta chains below were found in one sample sequenced in a study of T cells after yellow fever vaccination. TCRdb reprocessed the 5' RACE reads with MiXCR, giving one entry per CDR3 protein. Among roughly 300,000 distinct CDR3 sequences listed, roughly 6.8% were seen once. Sequenced material: PBMCs, taken about 41 days after the first yellow fever vaccination. The receptors here all came from a young man who received the YFV17D yellow fever vaccine.

This clonotype was seen only a few times. The CDR3, as DNA: TGTGCCAGCACCTTACGTAGTCCGGCGACAGATACGCAGTATTTT. It encodes CASTLRSPATDTQYF. The chain uses TRBV27 and TRBJ2-3; D is unclear. This CDR3 region has 15 residues. Trimming took off 7 bases at V and 3 bases at J, with 17 bases between the two ends. Germline V CDR1 and CDR2: MNHEY, SMNVEV (reference sequence).

The chain joins TRBV20-1 to TRBJ1-2; D remains ambiguous. This CDR3 has 14 amino acids. V dropped 3 bases and J dropped 8 bases, with 19 bases sitting between them. The germline gives CDR1 DFQATT, CDR2 SNEGSKA (reference sequence). CDR3 region: CSASQHGIPWGYTF. The CDR3, as DNA: TGCAGTGCTAGCCAACATGGTATCCCCTGGGGCTACACCTTC.

This chain connects TRBV7-9 to TRBJ2-1, with D possibly TRBD2 on 5 matching bases. V was cut by 8 bases and J by 0 bases, with 17 bases left in between. The CDR3 sequence is 16 residues long. The germline CDR1 and CDR2 sequences are SEHNR and FQNEAQ (reference sequence). This chain's CDR3 is CASRNFVGSSYNEQFF. The CDR3, as DNA: TGTGCCAGCCGAAACTTCGTAGGGAGCTCCTACAATGAGCAGTTCTTC.

DNA for the CDR3: TGTGCCAGCAGTTGGGGACAGGGGGTAGGCAATGAGCAGTTCTTC. It encodes CASSWGQGVGNEQFF. The rearrangement uses TRBV12-3 or TRBV12-4 and TRBJ2-1; the match to TRBD1 covers 11 bases. The CDR3 covers 15 residues. V gave up 4 bases and J gave up 6 bases; unmatched junction bases: 5.

In its sample, this clonotype was seen a few times. V gene TRBV13 combines with J gene TRBJ2-3; D not resolved. The CDR3 spans 13 residues. Germline CDR1 PRHDT, CDR2 FYEKMQ (reference sequence). V dropped 5 bases and J dropped 4 bases, with 10 bases sitting between them. The CDR3, as DNA: TGTGCCAGCAGCCCCAGTAGGGCAGATACGCAGTATTTT. It is translated as CASSPSRADTQYF.

This clonotype was observed a handful of times. The V gene is TRBV5-6, the J gene TRBJ2-1, with D possibly being TRBD1 (6 bases). CDR1 is SGHDT, CDR2 YYEEEE, per germline. V shed 1 base and J shed 3 bases, with 20 bases lying between them. CDR3 length equals 18 residues. The CDR3 sequence: CASSLTGIRGQRYNEQFF. CDR3 in DNA: TGTGCCAGCAGCTTGACAGGGATACGGGGTCAGCGCTACAATGAGCAGTTCTTC.

This chain uses TRBV24-1 with TRBJ1-4; no clear D gene. Germline V CDR1 and CDR2: KGHDR, SFDVKD. The CDR3 loop spans 14 amino acids. V was clipped by 2 bases and J by 4 bases, with 7 bases between them. CDR3 sequence: CATSDSSLNEKLFF. The CDR3 bases are TGTGCCACCAGTGATTCCAGCCTTAATGAAAAACTGTTTTTT.

This clonotype was found many times. The chain couples TRBV7-3 to TRBJ2-3; 8 nucleotides line up with TRBD1. The germline CDR1 and CDR2 sequences are SGHTA and FQGTGA. J gave up 8 bases and V 6 bases, and 4 bases lay outside the gene matches. There are 12 residues in the CDR3. CDR3 region: CASSFTGGTQYF. The CDR3 DNA reads as TGTGCCAGCAGTTTCACAGGGGGTACGCAGTATTTT.

This clonotype appeared a few times. This rearrangement joins TRBV18 to TRBJ2-1; 10 nucleotides line up with TRBD2. The CDR3 extends over 16 amino acids. The V gene's germline CDR1 is KGHSH and CDR2 LQKENI. Trimming removed 2 bases from V and 4 bases from J; junction bases left unmatched: 5. The CDR3 region is CASSPERAGGYNEQFF. The CDR3 bases are TGTGCCAGCTCACCAGAAAGAGCGGGGGGGTACAATGAGCAGTTCTTC.

The CDR3 bases are TGTGCCAGCAGTCATGGGGGACCTACCGCCGGTGGCTACACCTTC. Its translation: CASSHGGPTAGGYTF. The chain joins TRBV12-3 or TRBV12-4 to TRBJ1-2; possibly TRBD1 for D (5 bases). There are 15 residues in the CDR3. V lost 5 bases and J 7 bases, leaving 20 bases between the germline ends.

Ten or more counts support this clonotype. The gene calls are TRBV6-1 and TRBJ2-2; no definite D call. V was trimmed by 7 bases and J by 0 bases, leaving 9 bases between them. In germline, CDR1 is MNHNS, CDR2 SASEGT. The CDR3 covers 14 residues. CDR3 region: CASTQNTNTGELFF. CDR3 DNA: TGTGCCAGCACGCAGAACACGAACACCGGGGAGCTGTTTTTT.

This clonotype was counted ten times or more. V gene TRBV5-5 combines with J gene TRBJ2-2, with TRBD1 as a possible D gene (6 bases). V lost 4 bases and J lost 2, with 12 bases in between. This CDR3 is 15 amino acids long. Germline V lookup: CDR1 SGHKS, CDR2 YYEKEE (reference sequence). In DNA, the CDR3 is TGTGCCAGCAGCCTCCTGGGACAAAACACCGGGGAGCTGTTTTTT. It is translated as CASSLLGQNTGELFF.

The rearrangement links TRBV7-2 to TRBJ1-3; D gene uncertain. Germline CDR1 is SGHTA and CDR2 is FQGNSA. The V gene lost 5 bases and the J gene lost 0 bases, with 11 bases spanning the gap. This CDR3 is 15 amino acids long. CDR3 amino acids: CASSHPTPSGNTIYF. CDR3 in DNA: TGTGCCAGCAGCCACCCCACGCCCTCTGGAAACACCATATATTTT.

A few counts support this clonotype. V is TRBV7-8 and J is TRBJ1-5; no firm D call. Germline loops: CDR1 SGHVS, CDR2 FQNEAQ. The CDR3 runs 14 residues. The V end was cut by 0 bases, the J end by 6 bases, with 9 bases between. The CDR3: CASSLAPIFQPQHF. The DNA for the CDR3 is TGTGCCAGCAGCTTAGCCCCCATATTTCAGCCCCAGCATTTT.

The V and J genes are TRBV5-1 and TRBJ2-2, with 11 bases fitting TRBD2. CDR3 length: 17 residues. V lost 4 bases to trimming and J lost 6 bases; unmatched junction nucleotides: 11. CDR1 SGHRS and CDR2 YFSETQ come from the germline V gene. The CDR3 DNA follows: TGCGCCAGCAGCCCTCCTCCGGGACTAGCGGTATCCGGGGAGCTGTTTTTT. Residues: CASSPPPGLAVSGELFF.

This clonotype turned up a few times. The V gene is TRBV3-1, the J gene TRBJ2-2, with 8 bases fitting TRBD2. V lost 3 bases, J lost 3 bases, and 24 bases stayed unmatched. CDR3 size: 22 residues. In germline, CDR1 is LGHDT, CDR2 YNNKEL (reference sequence). The CDR3: CASSQDSDVRGGPLRDTGELFF. DNA for the CDR3: TGTGCCAGCAGCCAGGACTCAGATGTTCGCGGGGGGCCACTGAGGGACACCGGGGAGCTGTTTTTT.

This clonotype has a count of ten or more. The gene calls are TRBV5-1 and TRBJ2-3, with D perhaps being TRBD1 or TRBD2 (5 bases each). Germline V gene sequence: CDR1 SGHRS, CDR2 YFSETQ. The CDR3 sequence is 16 residues long. V lost 4 bases, J lost 4 bases, and 19 bases lay in between. CDR3 in amino acids: CASSRTGPGAADTQYF. For the CDR3, the DNA is TGCGCCAGCAGCAGAACGGGCCCCGGGGCGGCAGATACGCAGTATTTT.

The table lists this clonotype with a few counts. The V gene is TRBV9, the J gene TRBJ2-1; D unresolved. The CDR3 is 15 amino acids. Germline V gene sequence: CDR1 SGDLS, CDR2 YYNGEE. The V gene lost 3 bases and the J gene lost 6 bases, with 16 bases spanning the gap. In nucleotides, the CDR3 is TGTGCCAGCAGCGAGATGATTTTCGGAGCCAATGAGCAGTTCTTC. Translated: CASSEMIFGANEQFF.

This chain connects TRBV4-3 to TRBJ2-7, with TRBD1 matching over 10 bases. V lost 0 bases and J lost 6; bases outside the gene matches: 5. CDR3 length: 15 residues. Germline V gene sequence: CDR1 LGHNA, CDR2 YSLEER. The CDR3 is CASSQEDRGNSEQYV. CDR3 in DNA: TGCGCCAGCAGCCAAGAGGACAGGGGGAATAGCGAGCAGTACGTC.

The V gene is TRBV5-1, the J gene TRBJ2-7; 7 bases match TRBD2. CDR3 length: 16 residues. J lost 0 bases, V lost 0 bases, and 6 bases had no gene match. The V gene's germline CDR1 is SGHRS and CDR2 YFSETQ. Here the CDR3 DNA reads TGCGCCAGCAGCTTGGGGCCTAGCGGAGACTCCTACGAGCAGTACTTC. Its protein is CASSLGPSGDSYEQYF.

This chain links TRBV3-1 with TRBJ1-6; D uncertain. The CDR3 runs 15 residues. The germline CDR1 and CDR2 sequences are LGHDT and YNNKEL (reference sequence). Trimming took 0 bases from V and 7 from J, leaving 10 bases between them. The CDR3 sequence: CASSQDYGVNSPLHF. In nucleotides, the CDR3 is TGTGCCAGCAGCCAAGATTACGGGGTCAATTCACCCCTCCACTTT.

V and J are TRBV5-4 and TRBJ2-3; 7 bases are shared with TRBD1. The germline gives CDR1 SGHNT, CDR2 YYREEE (reference sequence). J was trimmed by 0 bases and V by 6 bases; bases with no gene match: 10. The CDR3 consists of 16 residues. The chain's CDR3 is CASKLSGTESTDTQYF. CDR3 nucleotide sequence: TGTGCCAGCAAACTATCCGGGACAGAAAGCACAGATACGCAGTATTTT.

This chain connects TRBV4-1 to TRBJ2-1; D is unclear. Trimming removed 2 bases from V and 7 bases from J, with 12 bases in between. This CDR3 comprises 14 residues. The V gene's germline CDR1 is MGHRA and CDR2 YSYEKL. DNA for the CDR3: TGCGCCAGCAGCCAACTCCGGGTGGGGAATGAGCAGTTCTTC. Protein: CASSQLRVGNEQFF.

This clonotype has just a few counts. This chain uses TRBV11-2 with TRBJ2-5; 7 bases agree with TRBD1. The germline CDR1 and CDR2 sequences are SGHAT and FQNNGV. Losses at the gene ends were 5 bases for V and 2 bases for J; bases not matched to a gene: 11. The CDR3 runs to 16 residues. The DNA for the CDR3 is TGTGCCAGCAGCCCGACGGGACAGCTACATCAAGAGACCCAGTACTTC. It is translated as CASSPTGQLHQETQYF.

In its sample, this clonotype was seen many times. This rearrangement joins TRBV23-1 to TRBJ2-5; possible D gene TRBD1, 6 bases. TRBV23-1 is classed as an ORF, of uncertain function. The CDR3 sequence is 16 residues long. The V end lost 11 bases, the J end lost 4 bases, and 26 bases lay between the germline ends. The DNA of the CDR3 is TGCGCCGGCAACACGGATAGGACAGAAGGGGGAGAGACCCAGTACTTC. This gives the protein CAGNTDRTEGGETQYF.

This clonotype was observed a few times. CDR3 sequence (DNA): TGCGCCAGCAGCGAGACGGGGATTCAGCCCCAGCATTTT. Amino acids: CASSETGIQPQHF. The V call is TRBV10-2, the J call TRBJ1-5; D remains ambiguous. The V and J ends lost 6 bases and 6 bases respectively, with 12 bases between them. Germline V gene data show CDR1 as WSHSY and CDR2 as SAAADI. This CDR3 spans 13 amino acids.